The 20 T cell receptor beta chains listed next were all sequenced from one sample in a study of T cell responses to AZD1222 COVID-19 vaccine. The table came from immunoSEQ multiplex PCR; TCRdb's copy has only in-frame clones and leaves some out. In the table there are about 120,000 clones, roughly 91% of which are singletons. Sequenced material: peripheral blood, taken on day 0 of AZD1222 vaccination. The receptors shown here come from an adult in good health.

This clone occurred a few times. This chain joins TRBV5-6 and TRBJ1-2, with TRBD1 as a possible D gene (5 bases). V was shortened by 2 bases and J by 2 bases, with 7 bases between the two germline ends. CDR3 size: 13 residues. Germline V CDR1 and CDR2: SGHDT, YYEEEE. The CDR3 DNA is TGTGCCAGCAGCTTCCCAGGGAACTATGGCTACACCTTC. This codes for CASSFPGNYGYTF.

This rearrangement joins TRBV7-9 to TRBJ2-7; either TRBD1 or TRBD2 may fit D (6 bases each). Looked up from germline, CDR1 is SEHNR and CDR2 is FQNEAQ (reference sequence). This CDR3 is 16 amino acids long. With 8 bases removed from V and 2 bases from J, the gap between germline ends came to 22 bases. CDR3 amino acids: CASVPEGLRGPYEQYF. The CDR3 region has the DNA TGTGCCAGCGTTCCGGAAGGGCTCCGGGGGCCCTACGAGCAGTACTTC.

This chain connects TRBV2 to TRBJ1-5; D is unresolved. Looked up from germline, CDR1 is SNHLY and CDR2 is FYNNEI. Trimming removed 4 bases from V and 9 bases from J, with 7 bases in between. This CDR3 is 11 amino acids long. The CDR3 sequence is CASSVQGPQHF. The CDR3 nucleotides read TGTGCCAGCAGTGTACAAGGGCCCCAGCATTTT.

The sample holds one count of this clone. V is TRBV5-6 and J is TRBJ1-6; perhaps TRBD1 as D (5 bases). V dropped 6 bases and J dropped 6 bases, with 19 bases sitting between them. Germline V gives CDR1 SGHDT, CDR2 YYEEEE. The CDR3 has 16 residues. The DNA of the CDR3 is TGTGCCAGCACCCCATCGGGGGGACGGGGTAATTCACCCCTCCACTTT. It is translated as CASTPSGGRGNSPLHF.

The CDR3 DNA follows: TGCGCCAGCAGCTTGGGTCCAGACGGGACGGAGGGCTACACCTTC. Translating it yields CASSLGPDGTEGYTF. The rearrangement links TRBV5-1 to TRBJ1-2; maybe TRBD1 (5 bases). CDR1 is SGHRS and CDR2 is YFSETQ in the germline V gene. Trimming shortened V by 0 bases and J by 8 bases, and 17 bases separated the two germline ends. CDR3 size: 15 residues.

The chain joins TRBV5-6 to TRBJ1-1; a possible D gene is TRBD1 (5 bases). This CDR3 is built from 15 residues. Germline CDR1 is SGHDT and CDR2 is YYEEEE. The V end was cut by 3 bases, the J end by 1 base, with 13 bases between. This CDR3 reads CASSSLGRQNTEAFF. The CDR3 DNA sequence: TGTGCCAGCAGCTCATTGGGACGGCAGAACACTGAAGCTTTCTTT.

This clone appeared a single time. The chain couples TRBV5-4 to TRBJ2-3, with 11 positions matching TRBD1. The CDR3 has 14 amino acids. V trimming: 5 bases; J trimming: 3 bases; junction bases outside the gene matches: 2. CDR1 is SGHNT and CDR2 is YYREEE in the germline V gene (reference sequence). The CDR3 loop reads CASRGQGATDTQYF. The CDR3 DNA sequence: TGTGCCAGCAGAGGACAGGGGGCTACAGATACGCAGTATTTT.

The J gene is TRBJ2-7, the V gene TRBV5-1; D remains ambiguous. Germline values: CDR1 SGHRS, CDR2 YFSETQ. The length of the CDR3 is 12 residues. V lost 5 bases and J 2 bases, leaving 8 bases between the germline ends. The CDR3 bases are TGCGCCAGCAGGGCAGTTCCCTACGAGCAGTACTTC. Amino acid sequence: CASRAVPYEQYF.

The V and J genes are TRBV7-9 and TRBJ2-5; 9 bases align to TRBD1. CDR1 is SEHNR and CDR2 is FQNEAQ in the germline V gene (reference sequence). This CDR3 comprises 17 residues. The J segment lost 3 bases and the V segment lost 4 bases, leaving 12 bases of the junction unmatched. CDR3 DNA sequence: TGTGCCAGCAGCTCCTGGGTCTCTGGACAGGGGAAAGAGACCCAGTACTTC. Protein product: CASSSWVSGQGKETQYF.

The rearrangement uses TRBV27 and TRBJ1-6, with D unresolved. The germline V gene encodes CDR1 MNHEY and CDR2 SMNVEV (reference sequence). V was pared by 8 bases and J by 0 bases, with 8 bases between. CDR3 length: 14 amino acids. The CDR3 DNA reads TGTGCCAGCGGTGTTAGCTCCTATAATTCACCCCTCCACTTT. Translating it yields CASGVSSYNSPLHF.

The chain is built from TRBV19 and TRBJ2-7; TRBD1 aligns across 9 bases. The germline V gene encodes CDR1 LNHDA and CDR2 SQIVND (reference sequence). With V trimmed by 5 bases and J by 4 bases, 9 bases remained unmatched. The CDR3 runs to 15 residues. The CDR3, as DNA: TGTGCCAGTAGTCCCGACGGGACAGGGTTTTACGAGCAGTACTTC. It specifies CASSPDGTGFYEQYF.

This sequence joins TRBV12-3 or TRBV12-4 and TRBJ2-1; D is ambiguous. The CDR3 extends over 11 amino acids. Trimming removed 4 bases from V and 7 bases from J, with 5 bases in between. The CDR3 protein is CASSYANEQFF. CDR3 sequence (DNA): TGTGCCAGCAGTTACGCGAATGAGCAGTTCTTC.

V is TRBV6-5 and J is TRBJ1-1; no firm D call. Deletions cut 3 bases from V and 1 base from J, with 6 bases between. The V gene's germline CDR1 is MNHEY and CDR2 SVGAGI. The CDR3 runs 13 residues. The CDR3 loop reads CASSYLRNTEAFF. The CDR3 DNA follows: TGTGCCAGCAGTTATCTGAGGAACACTGAAGCTTTCTTT.

J is TRBJ2-2 and V is TRBV9; D not certain. V lost 3 bases, J lost 3 bases, and 3 bases lay in between. The CDR3 totals 12 residues. Germline V gives CDR1 SGDLS, CDR2 YYNGEE. CDR3 bases: TGTGCCAGCAGCGATTACACCGGGGAGCTGTTTTTT. Protein product: CASSDYTGELFF.

The chain has TRBV19 and TRBJ1-4, with D possibly matching TRBD1 (6 bases). This CDR3 is 15 amino acids long. V lost 4 bases to trimming and J lost 8 bases, with 17 bases between them. Germline-derived CDR1 and CDR2 are LNHDA and SQIVND (reference sequence). CDR3 sequence: CASSTDRTIREKLFF. The DNA for the CDR3 is TGTGCCAGTAGTACAGACAGGACCATAAGGGAAAAACTGTTTTTT.

The CDR3 DNA reads TGTGCCAGCAGCTTGCTCGGAGGGAACACTGAAGCTTTCTTT. Translated, it gives CASSLLGGNTEAFF. The J gene is TRBJ1-1, the V gene TRBV5-4; D gene uncertain. Trimming shortened V by 1 base and J by 1 base, and 8 bases separated the two germline ends. CDR1 SGHNT and CDR2 YYREEE come from the germline V gene (reference sequence). This CDR3 contains 14 residues.

This clone showed up just a few times. The chain couples TRBV2 to TRBJ1-2, with D perhaps TRBD1 (6 bases). The CDR3 totals 12 residues. V was clipped by 4 bases and J by 7 bases, with 10 bases between them. CDR1 SNHLY and CDR2 FYNNEI come from the germline V gene. CDR3 in DNA: TGTGCCAGCAGTGCCGGACAGAGTGGCTACACCTTC. Encoded protein: CASSAGQSGYTF.

V usage is TRBV2 and J usage is TRBJ2-6; D unresolved. Germline V gene lookup returns CDR1 SNHLY and CDR2 FYNNEI. The CDR3 length is 16 residues. Trimming took 5 bases from V and 0 from J, leaving 11 bases between them. CDR3 amino acids: CASSTETVSGANVLTF. The CDR3 DNA reads as TGTGCCAGCAGTACCGAAACAGTCTCTGGGGCCAACGTCCTGACTTTC.

V and J are TRBV27 and TRBJ2-1, with no clear D. CDR3 size: 10 residues. Trimming shortened V by 8 bases and J by 5 bases, and 4 bases separated the two germline ends. CDR1 and CDR2 (germline): MNHEY, SMNVEV (reference sequence). The CDR3 sequence is CASGNNEQFF. The DNA for the CDR3 is TGTGCCAGCGGAAACAATGAGCAGTTCTTC.

The chain uses TRBV13 and TRBJ2-2; 8 nucleotides align to TRBD1. CDR3 length equals 13 residues. Trimming cost V 4 bases and J 6 bases; bases outside gene matches: 1. Germline CDR1 is PRHDT and CDR2 is FYEKMQ (reference sequence). The CDR3 sequence: CASSSDRAGELFF. CDR3 sequence (DNA): TGTGCCAGCAGCTCGGACAGGGCCGGGGAGCTGTTTTTT.